This T cell receptor (beta chain) was sequenced for a study of T cell responses to AZD1222 COVID-19 vaccine. Points from the study as a whole: Sampling that yielded the repertoires occurred only after the peak T cell response. Unmutated variant regions are reportedly the target of nearly half of TCRs that are spike-specific. Females made up more of the donors, who were largely white British, and clonal diversity may have come out too low.

Produced via immunoSEQ multiplex PCR; TCRdb's table is partial and in-frame only. Of 90,000 to 120,000 clones listed, roughly 89% were seen once; the top ten hold about 3.5%. For this clone: What it binds is unknown.

V shed 3 bases and J shed 5 bases, with 29 bases lying between them. The CDR3 contains 19 residues. CDR1 is SGDLS, CDR2 YYNGEE, per germline. The receptor's source is an adult in good health. This chain links TRBV9 with TRBJ1-1; D perhaps matches TRBD1 (5 bases). This specimen consisted of peripheral blood, obtained on day 0 of AZD1222 vaccination. The CDR3 DNA reads as TGTGCCAGCAGCGCCTGGTCGGGGCTCGGGGTTGGGAGAGAAACTGAAGCTTTCTTT. This sequence encodes CASSAWSGLGVGRETEAFF.